These 8 T cell receptor beta chains came from one sample sequenced in a study of T-cell memory formation after mild COVID-19. TCRdb re-called the 5' RACE reads with MiXCR, one entry per CDR3 protein. The top ten clones hold under 15% of a sample with approximately 500,000 distinct CDR3 sequences, about 23% of them seen once. The sequenced sample consisted of PBMCs or a T cell subset sorted from them (not recorded which). All receptors derive from an adult woman who had mild COVID-19 (a few samples of this study predate the infection). Cell type and time point are not known.

This clonotype turned up a few times. This chain links TRBV27 with TRBJ2-7, with D perhaps TRBD1 (6 bases). The V and J ends lost 8 bases and 0 bases respectively, with 8 bases between them. The CDR3 length is 12 residues. Germline-derived CDR1 and CDR2 are MNHEY and SMNVEV (reference sequence). DNA of the CDR3: TGTGCCAGCTCGGGACACTCCTACGAGCAGTACTTC. Translation gives CASSGHSYEQYF.

To note about this clonotype: The junction departs from the called germline gene at one end, perhaps through a read error. The gene calls are TRBV27 and TRBJ1-5; D is perhaps TRBD1 (5 bases). Germline V gene lookup returns CDR1 MNHEY and CDR2 SMNVEV (reference sequence). There are 15 residues in the CDR3. Here the CDR3 reads CASSPFQGSNQPQHF. The CDR3 DNA sequence: TGTGCAAGCAGCCCCTTTCAGGGCAGCAATCAGCCCCAGCATTTT.

The gene calls are TRBV9 and TRBJ2-1; the match to TRBD2 covers 14 bases. The germline V gene has CDR1 SGDLS and CDR2 YYNGEE. The CDR3 loop spans 18 amino acids. V dropped 0 bases and J dropped 5; count of bases not matched to a gene: 7. The CDR3 DNA follows: TGTGCCAGCAGCGTAGTGGGACTAGCGGGAGCGCCAGACAATGAGCAGTTCTTC. It yields the protein CASSVVGLAGAPDNEQFF.

This clonotype was recorded a few times. J is TRBJ2-7 and V is TRBV12-3 or TRBV12-4, with D uncertain. The CDR3 loop spans 12 amino acids. The V and J ends lost 2 bases and 3 bases respectively, with 5 bases between them. CDR3 in amino acids: CASSLLRYEQYF. In DNA, the CDR3 is TGTGCCAGCAGTTTATTGCGCTACGAGCAGTACTTC.

This clonotype was found a few times. The CDR3 DNA reads TGTGCCAGCGGACGGACAGGGGGCCCAGATACGCAGTATTTT. Translating gives CASGRTGGPDTQYF. V and J are TRBV5-4 and TRBJ2-3; 11 nucleotides align to TRBD1. The CDR3 is 14 amino acids. CDR1 is SGHNT and CDR2 is YYREEE in the germline V gene (reference sequence). Unmatched junction bases numbered 5, after V lost 7 bases and J lost 4 bases.

V is TRBV20-1 and J is TRBJ1-2; D not resolved. Germline lookup yields CDR1 DFQATT and CDR2 SNEGSKA (reference sequence). Trimming left V 0 bases short and J 8 bases short, with 16 bases between. The CDR3 covers 14 residues. Here the CDR3 reads CSARDFVGSRGYTF. CDR3 DNA sequence: TGCAGTGCTAGAGATTTCGTGGGGAGCCGGGGCTACACCTTC.

The rearrangement joins TRBV10-3 to TRBJ2-3; D not certain. CDR3 size: 15 residues. Trimming took 6 bases from V and 1 from J, leaving 14 bases between them. CDR1 and CDR2 (germline): ENHRY, SYGVKD. The CDR3 DNA sequence: TGTGCCATCAGCCAAGGGCATTCACGCACAGATACGCAGTATTTT. It encodes CAISQGHSRTDTQYF.

This chain links TRBV9 with TRBJ2-7, with 10 bases that match TRBD2. CDR1 is SGDLS and CDR2 is YYNGEE in the germline V gene. J was trimmed by 4 bases and V by 4 bases; bases with no gene match: 5. This CDR3 spans 14 amino acids. This chain's CDR3 is CASSPSGRGYEQYF. The CDR3 coding sequence is TGTGCCAGCAGCCCTAGCGGGAGAGGGTACGAGCAGTACTTC.